This entry is about one T cell receptor (beta chain). The antigen remains undetermined. Libraries were prepared by immunoSEQ multiplex PCR; TCRdb keeps only in-frame clonotypes and omits some of them. The sample includes 150,000 to 180,000 clones, more than 90% of them seen just once. The data derive from a study of T cell responses to AZD1222 COVID-19 vaccine. Overall study findings and caveats: Spike-specific TCR breadth rose after two AZD1222 doses, and depth rose as well.

The CDR3 is made up of 11 amino acids. Germline V CDR1 and CDR2: MNHEY, SVGAGI. V lost 10 bases to trimming and J lost 9 bases, with 13 bases between them. The receptor's source is an adult in good health. V and J are TRBV6-5 and TRBJ1-5; D gene ambiguous. The sequenced sample was peripheral blood, obtained on day 0 of AZD1222 vaccination. The chain's CDR3 is CATHPGRPQHF. CDR3 sequence (DNA): TGTGCCACCCATCCGGGTCGGCCCCAGCATTTT.